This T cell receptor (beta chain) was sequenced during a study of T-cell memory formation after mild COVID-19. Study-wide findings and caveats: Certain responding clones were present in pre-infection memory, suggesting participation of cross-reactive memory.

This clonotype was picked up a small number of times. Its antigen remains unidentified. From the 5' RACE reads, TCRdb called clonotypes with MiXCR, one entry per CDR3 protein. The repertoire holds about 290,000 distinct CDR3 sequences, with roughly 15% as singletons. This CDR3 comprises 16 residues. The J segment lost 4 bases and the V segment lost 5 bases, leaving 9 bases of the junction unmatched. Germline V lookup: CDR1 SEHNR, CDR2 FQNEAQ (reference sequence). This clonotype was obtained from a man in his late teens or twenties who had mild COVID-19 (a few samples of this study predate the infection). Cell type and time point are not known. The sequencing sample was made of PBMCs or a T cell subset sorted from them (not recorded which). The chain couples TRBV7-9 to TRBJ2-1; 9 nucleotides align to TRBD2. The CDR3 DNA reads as TGTGCCAGCAGCCCTCCCCTAGCGGGGTTTTACAATGAGCAGTTCTTC. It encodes CASSPPLAGFYNEQFF.